This entry describes one T cell receptor beta chain. No cognate antigen has been identified for it. Base-call qualities are not available, and no considerably larger clone is one nucleotide away. V is trimmed back by 7 bases and J by 3 bases, and the junction contains 5 bases that no gene match accounts for. From the germline V gene (reference sequence), CDR1 is GTSNPN and CDR2 is SVGIG. The CDR3, from cysteine to phenylalanine, totals 13 residues. Solely the CDR3 DNA is kept, with 39 bases framed from the first base. This entry is derived from a study of shared clonotypes between healthy human individuals (dated by TCRdb to 2018 to 2021). General notes on the study: A few men and two women, aged 18 to 49 years, made up the cohort. For each donor, three plates each were used for CD4 naive and CD4 memory, two plates were used for CD8 naive, and one plate was used for CD8 memory. To estimate repertoire size and how much clonotypes are shared between individuals, the study performed deep sequencing of blood TCR repertoires from about 5 healthy adults. To increase sequencing depth and limit assay-specific biases, TCR repertoire library preparation and sequencing were carried out by different laboratories using diverse techniques. Per donor, leukapheresis produced somewhere between about 0.85 and 8.9 billion PBMCs.

Overall study results and their limits: Pairwise subsampling indicated that sequencing depth was expected to affect the degree of clonotype sharing among donors. Only blood was sampled, and tissue TCR repertoires likely differ from those in blood. Larger estimated clonotype richness was generally found for naive subsets than for memory subsets. The small number of donors limited the genetic and exposure-history diversity represented. Incomplete sequencing was indicated by rarefaction of sorted-subset datasets, despite the large sequencing depth. Across a handful of donors, 5% to 6% of naive CD4, roughly 3.3% of naive CD8, approximately 2.5% of memory CD4, and 0.3% to 0.45% of memory CD8 clonotypes were shared. Compared with non-shared clonotypes, the clonotypes found in all four sorted-subset donors had higher generation probabilities.

Using the deep immunoSEQ assay, multiplex PCR amplified TCR CDR3 regions from genomic DNA. Extracted genomic DNA from each cell subset was distributed evenly across all wells of several immunoSEQ 96-well plates, and each plate was treated as a replicate. For sorted subsets, each replicate PCR was loaded with approximately 200 ng genomic DNA, equivalent to 32,000 or so T cell genomes. Purified libraries were measured with a Qubit 3.0 fluorometer, size-checked on a Bioanalyzer 2100, and measured again with the KAPA Library Quantification kit. Every immunoSEQ 96-well plate was sequenced on a separate single-read 150-cycle Illumina NextSeq 550 flow cell. In the original analysis: Because the immunoSEQ output held only junctional sequences and lacked quality scores, the filtering could not match the filtering applied to full-length reads. Sequences were annotated with PyIR, a Python wrapper for IgBLAST v1.9, and V/J genes and CDR3 were assigned using IMGT germline references. Reads with weak V/J assignments (E-value above 1e-6), missing CDR3, stop codons, out-of-frame junctions, or ambiguous translated residues were removed. V3J clonotypes were defined as sequences sharing an identical inferred V gene, J gene, and CDR3 amino acid sequence. To compute the percentage overlap between repertoires, the number of shared unique clonotypes was divided by the size of the smaller repertoire. Richness of each repertoire was evaluated using RTK rarefaction, the Chao1 estimator, and Recon v2.1 estimates of unobserved clonotypes. For all TCRbeta clonotypes obtained by the gDNA method from a few donors, generation probabilities were computed with OLGA. TCRdb carries this immuneACCESS record with in-frame sequences only. Its versions omit some clonotypes, under half of them owing to an unresolved V gene in the studies checked, with the rest unexplained. For V, J and clone size, that table is used; D and trimming come from the DNA. The sample table lists approximately 2.3 million clones, over 90% of them with a count of one. The ten largest clones represent approximately 0.4% of the sample.

Donors were healthy HIV-negative adults with no recently reported acute infections or vaccinations. Every donor was a Caucasian adult living in Nashville, Tennessee, USA. Magnetic negative selection was used to enrich CD4+ T cells, after which naive cells were positively selected on CD45RA and the negative fraction became the memory subset. After blood collection by leukapheresis, PBMCs were isolated using Ficoll-Histopaque density gradient centrifugation and then cryopreserved in the vapor phase of liquid nitrogen. Analytical flow cytometry was used to check the purity and quantity of each magnetically sorted T cell population. From each sorted fraction, genomic DNA was isolated and quantified by UV absorbance on a Nanodrop 2000c.

The chain links TRBV30 with TRBJ2-7; 11 nucleotides in the junction match TRBD2. This sequence was found in a man aged 18-30 years in good health. Some clones in this sample may be carry-over from other donors' samples. The specimen was naive CD4+ T cells from PBMCs. Sample cell subset or site, as interpreted from the label and publication: CD45RA+ positively selected. The DNA is as follows: TGTGCCTCAACTAGCGGGAGCGGCTACGAGCAGTACTTC. Translated, this gives CASTSGSGYEQYF.